This T cell receptor beta chain was profiled in a study of tumor-infiltrating lymphocytes in localized non-small cell lung cancer. Findings and caveats of the study: Higher tumor T cell infiltration than in uninvolved lung was supported by TCRbeta sequencing. Not all patients were TCR sequenced, owing to tissue quantity.

Trimming took 0 bases from V and 4 from J; bases not matched to a gene: 17. From germline, CDR1 is SGHRS and CDR2 YFSETQ. The CDR3 extends over 21 amino acids. This clone appeared a few times. The target antigen is unknown. The protocol was immunoSEQ multiplex PCR, while the TCRdb copy is restricted to in-frame clones and leaves out a portion. The sample shows tens of thousands of clones, approximately 70% of them seen only once. The chain combines TRBV5-1 with TRBJ2-5; the match to TRBD2 covers 14 bases. Source material: lung tumor tissue. The clonotype comes from a human donor with non-small cell lung cancer. CDR3 DNA: TGCGCCAGCAGCTTGGAGTGGACCGCCCCGGGACTAGCGGGAGAAGGAGAGACCCAGTACTTC. Protein sequence: CASSLEWTAPGLAGEGETQYF.